These 23 T cell receptor beta chains were all obtained from the same sample, sequenced in a study of technical replicates of blood from a few donors. Using immunoSEQ multiplex PCR, the repertoire was profiled, and TCRdb retains in-frame clones only, with some absent. The sample lists around 72,000 clones; 98% were seen once. Sequenced material: T cells isolated from PBMCs. The receptors were gathered from a human donor in good health.

The V gene is TRBV27, the J gene TRBJ2-1; D is unresolved. In germline, CDR1 is MNHEY, CDR2 SMNVEV (reference sequence). Trimming took 2 bases from V and 4 from J, leaving 12 bases between them. The CDR3 extends over 15 amino acids. CDR3 residues: CASSLNRVGYNEQFF. In nucleotides, the CDR3 is TGTGCCAGCAGTTTAAACCGGGTTGGGTACAATGAGCAGTTCTTC.

The chain recombines TRBV4-3 with TRBJ2-7, with D possibly matching TRBD1 (6 bases). Per the germline V gene, CDR1 is LGHNA and CDR2 is YSLEER. This CDR3 comprises 14 residues. V dropped 2 bases and J dropped 1 base, with 9 bases sitting between them. The CDR3, as DNA: TGCGCCAGCAGCCAAAGTACAGGGTCCTACGAGCAGTACTTC. Protein sequence: CASSQSTGSYEQYF.

This rearrangement joins TRBV6-1 to TRBJ2-7; 7 bases are shared with TRBD1. This CDR3 spans 13 amino acids. CDR1 MNHNS and CDR2 SASEGT come from the germline V gene. J was trimmed by 2 bases and V by 4 bases; bases with no gene match: 2. This CDR3 is CASSGTGTYEQYF. CDR3 sequence (DNA): TGTGCCAGCAGTGGGACAGGTACCTACGAGCAGTACTTC.

This rearrangement joins TRBV7-9 to TRBJ2-7, with D uncertain. V gave up 5 bases and J gave up 3 bases, with 14 bases separating them. The CDR3 has 14 amino acids. Germline lookup yields CDR1 SEHNR and CDR2 FQNEAQ (reference sequence). CDR3 coding DNA: TGTGCCAGCAGCCTAGGCGGTTTGGGCTACGAGCAGTACTTC. Protein sequence: CASSLGGLGYEQYF.

The chain combines TRBV6-4 with TRBJ2-7, with D possibly being TRBD2 (5 bases). V gave up 9 bases and J gave up 0 bases, with 12 bases separating them. Germline V gene data show CDR1 as MRHNA and CDR2 as SNTAGT. The CDR3 contains 13 residues. Here the CDR3 DNA reads TGTGCCAGTACGCGGGTTCCCTCCTACGAGCAGTACTTC. Amino acids: CASTRVPSYEQYF.

The chain is built from TRBV7-8 and TRBJ2-7; D is unresolved. Deletions cut 1 base from V and 3 bases from J, with 10 bases between. The CDR3 covers 14 residues. The germline V gene has CDR1 SGHVS and CDR2 FQNEAQ. This chain's CDR3 is CASSLVKLYYEQYF. CDR3 coding DNA: TGTGCCAGCAGCTTAGTAAAACTGTACTACGAGCAGTACTTC.

As for this clone: The sample contains more than one DNA sequence encoding this CDR3. The chain is built from TRBV27 and TRBJ1-5, with 10 bases that match TRBD1. The ends lost 3 bases at V and 7 bases at J; junction bases unmatched: 3. The CDR3 loop spans 14 amino acids. Per germline, CDR1 MNHEY and CDR2 SMNVEV (reference sequence). CDR3 sequence reads: CASSLDRGGQPQHF. The DNA for the CDR3 is TGTGCCAGCAGTTTGGACAGGGGGGGACAGCCCCAGCATTTT.

The J gene is TRBJ2-3, the V gene TRBV5-1; D remains ambiguous. The CDR3 loop spans 14 amino acids. The germline V gene has CDR1 SGHRS and CDR2 YFSETQ. Deletions cut 4 bases from V and 0 bases from J, with 9 bases between. CDR3 sequence (DNA): TGCGCCAGCAGCCTTGGGCCTAGCACAGATACGCAGTATTTT. This gives the protein CASSLGPSTDTQYF.

V gene TRBV10-3 combines with J gene TRBJ1-2; TRBD1 matches at 8 bases. CDR3 length: 15 residues. V trimming: 2 bases; J trimming: 3 bases; junction bases outside the gene matches: 5. The germline V gene has CDR1 ENHRY and CDR2 SYGVKD. CDR3 sequence: CAISEGYRGDYGYTF. In DNA, the CDR3 is TGTGCCATCAGTGAGGGCTACAGGGGGGACTATGGCTACACCTTC.

This clone was detected only once. The chain is built from TRBV28 and TRBJ2-7; 8 bases align to TRBD2. Germline V gives CDR1 MDHEN, CDR2 SYDVKM. This CDR3 contains 18 residues. V was pared by 6 bases and J by 2 bases, with 18 bases of the junction left unmatched. This CDR3 is CASRGDTGLGLGAYEQYF. DNA for the CDR3: TGTGCCAGCAGGGGGGACACCGGGCTGGGACTAGGGGCCTACGAGCAGTACTTC.

The rearrangement links TRBV7-8 to TRBJ2-3, with D uncertain. Trimming took off 2 bases at V and 7 bases at J, with 13 bases between the two ends. The CDR3 extends over 14 amino acids. Germline CDR1 SGHVS, CDR2 FQNEAQ. CDR3 loop: CASSLIPGQYTQYF. The CDR3 bases are TGTGCCAGCAGCTTAATACCAGGCCAATATACGCAGTATTTT.

This clone was seen once. The chain couples TRBV25-1 to TRBJ1-2; D perhaps matches TRBD1 (5 bases). Germline V gene data show CDR1 as MGHDK and CDR2 as SYGVNS. V was clipped by 3 bases and J by 8 bases, with 19 bases between them. This CDR3 spans 15 amino acids. Written as DNA, the CDR3 is TGTGCCAGCAGTGATTCTCTAGTTTGGGGCCAAGGCTACACCTTC. Encoded protein: CASSDSLVWGQGYTF.

The chain is built from TRBV21-1 and TRBJ2-7; TRBD2 is the table's D call, not checked against the DNA. TRBV21-1 is given as a pseudogene. The CDR3 length is 14 residues. Here the CDR3 reads CASSTFYQDYEQYF. CDR3 in DNA: TGTGCCAGCAGCACATTCTATCAAGACTACGAGCAGTACTTC.

Concerning this clone itself: One end of the junction is discordant with germline, which a read error may explain. CDR3 sequence: CASSLGPDTQYF. The CDR3, as DNA: TGTGCCAGCAGTTTAGGGCCAGATACGCAGTATTTT. The gene calls are TRBV11-2 and TRBJ2-3; unclear D gene. CDR1 is SGHAT and CDR2 is FQNNGV in the germline V gene. The CDR3 has 12 amino acids.

The chain recombines TRBV6-6 with TRBJ1-2, with TRBD1 matching 8 bases. V lost 2 bases and J lost 2; bases outside the gene matches: 1. The length of the CDR3 is 14 residues. Germline V gene sequence: CDR1 MNHNY, CDR2 SVGAGI (reference sequence). The CDR3 sequence: CASSYNRGNYGYTF. CDR3 DNA sequence: TGTGCCAGCAGTTACAACAGGGGGAACTATGGCTACACCTTC.

In its sample, this clone was seen once. This chain links TRBV14 with TRBJ1-2; 9 bases map to TRBD1. The trim removed 4 bases at V and 8 bases at J, leaving 8 bases unmatched. Germline V gene lookup returns CDR1 SGHDN and CDR2 FVKESK. CDR3 length: 14 residues. CDR3 nucleotides: TGTGCCAGCAGCCTAGGACAGGGGATAGACGGCTACACCTTC. This translates into CASSLGQGIDGYTF.

The rearrangement uses TRBV7-9 and TRBJ2-1; possible D gene TRBD2, 6 bases. Per the germline V gene, CDR1 is SEHNR and CDR2 is FQNEAQ (reference sequence). V lost 7 bases and J lost 3, with 25 bases in between. CDR3 size: 18 residues. CDR3 amino acids: CASNNPGGVAENYNEQFF. In DNA form, the CDR3 reads TGTGCCAGCAACAACCCCGGCGGAGTAGCGGAGAACTACAATGAGCAGTTCTTC.

A single count supports this clone. The rearrangement joins TRBV20-1 to TRBJ2-3; D gene unclear. The V end was cut by 3 bases, the J end by 2 bases, with 3 bases between. The V gene's germline CDR1 is DFQATT and CDR2 SNEGSKA (reference sequence). This CDR3 is built from 11 residues. This chain's CDR3 is CSARYTDTQYF. DNA for the CDR3: TGCAGTGCTAGGTACACAGATACGCAGTATTTT.

The chain joins TRBV6-1 to TRBJ1-1; a weak D match, TRBD1 (6 bases). CDR1 is MNHNS, CDR2 SASEGT, per germline. There are 14 residues in the CDR3. The V and J ends lost 1 base and 7 bases respectively, with 13 bases between them. CDR3 residues: CASSEEVDRSEAFF. The DNA for the CDR3 is TGTGCCAGCAGTGAAGAAGTGGACAGAAGTGAAGCTTTCTTT.

The V gene is TRBV6-5, the J gene TRBJ2-7; a possible D gene is TRBD1 (6 bases). This CDR3 is 13 amino acids long. Germline V gene sequence: CDR1 MNHEY, CDR2 SVGAGI. V was cut by 5 bases and J by 0 bases, with 8 bases left in between. CDR3 sequence: CASSRGHSYEQYF. In DNA, the CDR3 is TGTGCCAGCAGTAGGGGACACTCCTACGAGCAGTACTTC.

This rearrangement joins TRBV30 to TRBJ2-1; 9 bases map to TRBD2. The V and J ends lost 1 base and 6 bases, in that order; junction bases with no gene match: 4. Germline CDR1 and CDR2: GTSNPN and SVGIG (reference sequence). The CDR3 has 14 residues. CDR3 sequence (DNA): TGTGCCTGGAGTGCCCTAGCGGGATCCAATGAGCAGTTCTTC. This gives the protein CAWSALAGSNEQFF.

V gene TRBV7-6 combines with J gene TRBJ1-5; the D is unclear. The CDR3 totals 13 residues. Germline V lookup: CDR1 SGHVS, CDR2 FNYEAQ. With 3 bases removed from V and 6 bases from J, the gap between germline ends came to 9 bases. CDR3 sequence: CASSLSGGQPQHF. CDR3 nucleotides: TGTGCCAGCAGCTTGAGTGGTGGTCAGCCCCAGCATTTT.

V and J are TRBV4-1 and TRBJ2-7; a weak D match, TRBD2 (6 bases). V lost 0 bases, J lost 3 bases, and 6 bases lay in between. This CDR3 region has 13 residues. Per germline, CDR1 MGHRA and CDR2 YSYEKL. CDR3 coding DNA: TGCGCCAGCAGCCAAGAGCGGGACTACGAGCAGTACTTC. Its translation is CASSQERDYEQYF.